The 6 T cell receptor beta chains in this list originate from one sample, sequenced in a study of blood T cells in healthy people across ages. The second PCR ran about 6 to 11 cycles with a sample-barcoded 5' primer and J-beta primers. TCRdb redid the calling of the 5' RACE reads with MiXCR, one entry per CDR3 protein. The data contain hundreds of thousands of distinct CDR3 sequences, about 37% of them singletons. What was sequenced was blood. The receptors derive from a man between 18 and 29 years old in good health.

This clonotype has ten or more counts. The genes are TRBV5-4 and TRBJ2-7; 8 bases are shared with TRBD1. The CDR3 has 13 amino acids. J lost 5 bases, V lost 4 bases, and 5 bases had no gene match. Germline assignment: CDR1 SGHNT and CDR2 YYREEE (reference sequence). The CDR3 coding sequence is TGTGCCAGCAGCGGGGACAGGTTCGACGAGCAGTACTTC. It is translated as CASSGDRFDEQYF.

This CDR3 reads CASRGTAINLGNIQYF. CDR3 nucleotide sequence: TGTGCCAGCAGAGGGACCGCGATAAATTTGGGAAACATTCAGTACTTC. This rearrangement joins TRBV6-2 or TRBV6-3 to TRBJ2-4, with D perhaps being TRBD1 or TRBD2 (5 bases each). The germline V gene has CDR1 MNHEY and CDR2 SVGEGT. CDR3 length: 16 residues. Between the trimmed V and J ends, which lost 6 bases and 6 bases, there was a span of 21 bases.

This clonotype showed up many times. The V and J genes are TRBV12-3 or TRBV12-4 and TRBJ2-3; D not resolved. Trimming took 4 bases from V and 2 from J, leaving 10 bases between them. The length of the CDR3 is 14 residues. The CDR3 sequence is CASSSPGLTDTQYF. CDR3 nucleotide sequence: TGTGCCAGCAGTTCCCCGGGCCTCACAGATACGCAGTATTTT.

The V and J genes are TRBV6-2 or TRBV6-3 and TRBJ2-5, with TRBD2 identical over 9 bases. The CDR3 sequence is 16 residues long. Germline CDR1 is MNHEY and CDR2 is SVGEGT. V shed 0 bases and J 5 bases; nucleotides not matched to a gene: 7. The CDR3 reads CASSYSLRGGAETQYF. The CDR3 DNA follows: TGTGCCAGCAGTTACTCGCTGCGGGGGGGAGCGGAGACCCAGTACTTC.

CDR3 DNA sequence: TGTGCCAGCTCAGGGGTGCGGGGAACCACCCATTATGGCTACACCTTC. Its translation: CASSGVRGTTHYGYTF. This chain connects TRBV6-5 to TRBJ1-2; D is possibly TRBD1 (6 bases). The V end lost 8 bases, the J end lost 5 bases, and 24 bases lay between the germline ends. CDR1 is MNHEY and CDR2 is SVGAGI in the germline V gene. The CDR3 runs 16 residues.

This clonotype showed up just a few times. The chain employs TRBV6-5 and TRBJ1-2, with no clear D. Per the germline V gene, CDR1 is MNHEY and CDR2 is SVGAGI. Trimming took 7 bases from V and 5 from J, leaving 17 bases between them. This CDR3 has 14 amino acids. This CDR3 reads CASKLARAGYGYTF. The CDR3 nucleotides are TGTGCCAGCAAGTTGGCACGGGCGGGATATGGCTACACCTTC.